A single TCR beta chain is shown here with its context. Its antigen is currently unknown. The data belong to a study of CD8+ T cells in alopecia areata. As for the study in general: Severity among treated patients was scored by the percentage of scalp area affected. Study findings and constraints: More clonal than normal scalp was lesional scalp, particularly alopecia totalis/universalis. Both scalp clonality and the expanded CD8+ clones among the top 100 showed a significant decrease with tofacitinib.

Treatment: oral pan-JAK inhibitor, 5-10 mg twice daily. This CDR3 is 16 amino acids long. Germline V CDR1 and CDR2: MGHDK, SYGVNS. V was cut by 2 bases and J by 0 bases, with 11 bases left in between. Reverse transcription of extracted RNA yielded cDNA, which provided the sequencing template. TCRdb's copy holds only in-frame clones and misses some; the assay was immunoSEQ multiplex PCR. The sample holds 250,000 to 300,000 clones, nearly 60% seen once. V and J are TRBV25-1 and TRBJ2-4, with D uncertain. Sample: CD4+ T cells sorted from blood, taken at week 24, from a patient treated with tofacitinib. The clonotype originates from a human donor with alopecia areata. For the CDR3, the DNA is TGTGCCAGCAGTGAACCCCATACAGCAGCCAAAAACATTCAGTACTTC. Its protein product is CASSEPHTAAKNIQYF.